This TCR beta chain came from a study of PD-1 blockade in classical Hodgkin lymphoma. Every one of the patients relapsed after autologous stem cell transplantation (brentuximab vedotin exposure was variable). Study-wide results and limits: Baseline TCR diversity was reportedly lower in newly diagnosed patients than healthy donors.

The V end was cut by 0 bases, the J end by 5 bases, with 15 bases between. The CDR3 is 15 residues long. Germline loops: CDR1 SGHRS, CDR2 YFSETQ. Only a few counts were recorded for this clone. What it recognizes is unknown. Produced via immunoSEQ multiplex PCR; TCRdb's table is partial and in-frame only. Among 45,000 to 55,000 clones, over 70% were seen once, and the ten largest hold 16%. The input for sequencing was peripheral blood mononuclear cells (PBMCs), taken at baseline. The source of this sequence is a human donor with classical Hodgkin lymphoma. V gene TRBV5-1 combines with J gene TRBJ2-7; no firm D call. The CDR3 sequence: CASSLVPDPPNEQYF. CDR3 in DNA: TGCGCCAGCAGCTTGGTCCCGGACCCCCCCAACGAGCAGTACTTC.